The TCR beta chain described here comes from a study of glioma-infiltrating T cells. Study findings and constraints: Tissue-blood divergence was below expectation in non-neoplastic patients, above in gliomas. Only very few CDR3 sequences appeared in both tissue and blood.

Germline assignment: CDR1 SQVTM and CDR2 ANQGSEA. The CDR3 is 13 residues long. V gave up 5 bases and J gave up 6 bases, with 15 bases separating them. The sample holds many counts of this clonotype. As yet, its antigen is unknown. Using RNA template, CDR3s of TCR alpha and beta were amplified with iRepertoire arm-PCR. Input was 100-400 ng of tissue mRNA or PBMC total RNA. TCRdb processed the multiplex PCR reads anew with MiXCR; each CDR3 protein has one entry. This sample carries some 100,000 distinct CDR3 sequences, under 30% of them seen once, and the ten largest clones take around 30%. The J gene is TRBJ2-3, the V gene TRBV29-1; D is uncertain. Sequenced sample: glioma tissue, nonneoplastic brain tissue, or PBMCs (not recorded which). The clonotype comes from a human donor with low-grade glioma or glioblastoma, undergoing nonglioma brain surgery, or in good health (not recorded which). CDR3 sequence (DNA): TGCAGCGTTCGCTGGGCGGTGCGGGATACGCAGTATTTT. Encoded protein: CSVRWAVRDTQYF.